This TCR beta chain was obtained from a study of T cell responses to AZD1222 COVID-19 vaccine (dated by TCRdb to the early 2020s). Describing the broader study: A total of about 230 trial participants underwent TCR sequencing, of whom around 200 received two doses of AZD1222 and about 25 received two doses of the MenACWY control vaccine. Enrollment into the trials was organized by age into subgroups of 18-55, 56-69 and 70-plus years, and those subgroups contained roughly 160, 29 and 62 TCR-sequenced participants, respectively.

Summary of the overall study and its limitations: Reportedly, almost half of the unique spike-specific TCRs recognized epitopes lying outside the regions that are mutated in the B.1.351 and B.1.1.7 variants. In the small 56-69-year group, the increase in depth fell short of significance, most likely because of low power. Conclusions about previously exposed vaccinees are limited, since just five or six AZD1222 recipients were seropositive for SARS-CoV-2 at baseline. The vaccine-associated CD4 TCRs covered the entire spike protein, and the dominant responses fell in regions 160-218 and 743-854. After two AZD1222 doses, both the breadth and the depth of spike-specific TCRs were significantly higher than at day 0 and than in MenACWY recipients. Because no day 14 peak-response samples were available, the repertoires could be characterized only after the peak T cell response. Participants were mostly white British, with more females than males. The authors suggested clonal diversity may have been underestimated.

The CDR3 regions of human TCRbeta chains were analyzed by immunosequencing. Processing in the source paper ran as follows. TCRs in the repertoires were compared against a reference library of SARS-CoV-2-specific TCRs that had been generated with the MIRA antigen-specificity platform. Breadth was defined as the fraction of unique TCRs that were SARS-CoV-2-associated. Depth was defined as the fraction of total T cells that were SARS-CoV-2-associated. Each spike-specific TCR was assigned to its reactive spike region and to a CD4 or CD8 class using the MIRA data. Log10-transformed breadth and depth values were compared by one-way ANOVA with Sidak's multiple comparisons tests. The table comes from immuneACCESS by way of TCRdb, which keeps in-frame sequences with V and J called. Part of the clones is missing from these tables; in studies checked, under half for an unresolved V gene and the rest for unknown reasons. The V and J calls and clone size come from that table; D and trimming were worked out from the DNA. The sample table records about 150,000 clones; around 90% of these occur just once. The ten most abundant clones make up approximately 6.2% of the sample.

As concerns this clone: This clone's antigen is unknown. Nothing much larger sits one base from this clone, and base qualities are not available.

V and J are trimmed by 7 bases and 6 bases, and the gene matches miss 2 bases of the junction. CDR1 LNHDA and CDR2 SQIVND are derived from the germline V gene (reference sequence). The CDR3 contains 12 residues, cysteine and phenylalanine counted. The only DNA kept is the CDR3, 36 bases in frame from the first base. What this sample's time point label stands for: about 28 days (+/-7) after the second vaccine dose. Because spike-specific TCR depth and breadth did not differ between the two schedules, AZD1222 recipients who got a second dose at roughly 4 weeks were pooled with those who got a second dose at roughly 12 weeks. Vaccinee samples were obtained from the UK trials COV001 and COV002, which included a single-blind randomized controlled phase 2/3 trial of AZD1222 (ChAdOx1 nCoV-19) in healthy adults. Trial participant PBMC samples were collected at day 0 and day 28 after the second dose for TCRbeta chain sequencing.

The specimen comprised peripheral blood, sampled 28 days after the second AZD1222 dose. This receptor chain uses TRBV19 and TRBJ1-4; 7 bases in between match TRBD1. The sequence was obtained from an adult who received the AZD1222 COVID-19 vaccine. The CDR3 corresponds to CASKGGDEKLFF. The sequenced DNA is TGTGCCAGTAAAGGGGGCGATGAAAAACTGTTTTTT.